Below are 25 T cell receptor beta chains sequenced from a single sample in a study of post-analysis software for immune sequencing data. General study points: The five TRBV segments detected at higher frequency in patients than in controls included TRBV5-6, TRBV5-1 and TRBV20-1.

TCR beta cDNA libraries included unique molecular identifiers. TCRdb re-called the PCR reads with MiXCR, one entry per CDR3 protein. The repertoire holds more than 450,000 distinct CDR3 sequences, with around 34% as singletons. These receptors are not linked to any known antigen. The sample was blood. The receptor set was obtained from a girl between 2 and 17 years old with multiple sclerosis.

CDR3 protein: CASSPRVAGGYEQFF. In nucleotides, the CDR3 is TGCGCCAGCAGCCCACGGGTAGCGGGGGGGTATGAGCAGTTCTTC. J is TRBJ2-1 and V is TRBV4-1, with TRBD2 matching over 11 bases. Losses at the gene ends were 4 bases for V and 8 bases for J; bases not matched to a gene: 7. This CDR3 comprises 15 residues. The V gene's germline CDR1 is MGHRA and CDR2 YSYEKL.

The chain carries TRBV7-9 and TRBJ2-7, with D possibly matching TRBD2 (6 bases). The J call may be mistaken, given a closer DNA end match to TRBJ2-4. The CDR3 sequence is 13 residues long. Germline-derived CDR1 and CDR2 are SEHNR and FQNEAQ (reference sequence). CDR3 sequence reads: CASSPPGENIQYF. The CDR3, as DNA: TGTGCCAGCAGCCCCCCGGGAGAAAACATTCAGTACTTC.

This clonotype was detected a few times. CDR3 in amino acids: CSARARTGTNEAFF. CDR3 coding DNA: TGCAGTGCTAGAGCAAGGACAGGAACCAATGAAGCTTTCTTT. The chain combines TRBV20-1 with TRBJ1-1; 7 bases align to TRBD1. CDR1 is DFQATT and CDR2 is SNEGSKA in the germline V gene (reference sequence). V lost 1 base to trimming and J lost 7 bases; unmatched junction nucleotides: 9. This CDR3 comprises 14 residues.

This chain uses TRBV20-1 with TRBJ2-5, with TRBD1 matching over 12 bases. The germline CDR1 and CDR2 sequences are DFQATT and SNEGSKA (reference sequence). The CDR3 contains 15 residues. V shed 0 bases and J 4 bases; nucleotides not matched to a gene: 3. The CDR3 region is CSARDGDRGPETQYF. The CDR3 bases are TGCAGTGCTAGAGACGGGGACAGGGGGCCAGAGACCCAGTACTTC.

This clonotype was detected only a few times. The V gene is TRBV6-1, the J gene TRBJ2-1, with 8 bases matching TRBD1. This CDR3 spans 15 amino acids. CDR1 is MNHNS, CDR2 SASEGT, per germline. V trimming: 3 bases; J trimming: 7 bases; junction bases outside the gene matches: 8. The CDR3 coding sequence is TGTGCCAGCAGTGATGTCGGACAGGGACAGAATGAGCAGTTCTTC. This sequence encodes CASSDVGQGQNEQFF.

CDR3 nucleotide sequence: TGCGCCAGCAGCCAAGTGGGGTCGGACCTATATACGCAGTATTTT. The encoded protein is CASSQVGSDLYTQYF. The V call is TRBV4-1, the J call TRBJ2-3; D is uncertain. The CDR3 runs 15 residues. With 1 base removed from V and 7 bases from J, the gap between germline ends came to 15 bases. CDR1 MGHRA and CDR2 YSYEKL come from the germline V gene.

This clonotype was seen many times. This chain uses TRBV20-1 with TRBJ2-3, with 11 positions matching TRBD2. The CDR3 contains 19 residues. The J segment lost 0 bases and the V segment lost 3 bases, leaving 14 bases of the junction unmatched. Germline V gene sequence: CDR1 DFQATT, CDR2 SNEGSKA (reference sequence). The CDR3 here is CSASRRLAGKPTSTDTQYF. CDR3 nucleotides: TGCAGTGCTAGCCGCCGACTAGCGGGAAAACCTACTAGCACAGATACGCAGTATTTT.

The J gene is TRBJ2-7, the V gene TRBV6-5; 9 bases are shared with TRBD2. Germline CDR1 reads MNHEY; CDR2 reads SVGAGI. Losses at the gene ends were 2 bases for V and 2 bases for J; bases not matched to a gene: 4. This CDR3 has 15 amino acids. This CDR3 reads CASSYRREGPYEQYF. The CDR3 DNA is TGTGCCAGCAGTTACAGGCGGGAGGGCCCCTACGAGCAGTACTTC.

The sample holds one count of this clonotype. The chain combines TRBV3-1 with TRBJ1-5, with 7 bases fitting TRBD1. This CDR3 region has 13 residues. The V gene's germline CDR1 is LGHDT and CDR2 YNNKEL (reference sequence). The V and J ends lost 8 bases and 1 base, in that order; junction bases with no gene match: 2. The chain's CDR3 is CASGTASNQPQHF. The CDR3 nucleotides read TGTGCCAGCGGGACAGCCAGCAATCAGCCCCAGCATTTT. The whole variable domain, filled in from reference TRBV3-1 and TRBJ1-5, reads DTAVSQTPKYLVTQMGNDKSIKCEQNLGHDTMYWYKQDSKKFLKIMFSYNNKELIINETVPNRFSPKSPDKAHLNLHINSLELGDSAVYFCASGTASNQPQHFGDGTRLSIL.

The chain carries TRBV7-8 and TRBJ1-4, with D perhaps TRBD1 (5 bases). This CDR3 has 16 residues. The V and J ends lost 2 bases and 1 base respectively, with 11 bases between them. Germline V gives CDR1 SGHVS, CDR2 FQNEAQ. The CDR3 nucleotides read TGTGCCAGCAGCTTAACGGGGACTGAAACTAATGAAAAACTGTTTTTT. It specifies CASSLTGTETNEKLFF.

The genes are TRBV6-6 and TRBJ2-5; 10 nucleotides agree with TRBD2. Germline assignment: CDR1 MNHNY and CDR2 SVGAGI (reference sequence). The CDR3 is made up of 16 amino acids. J lost 2 bases, V lost 6 bases, and 9 bases had no gene match. The CDR3 nucleotides read TGTGCCAGCAGCCCCCCTAGCGGGAGACTACAAGAGACCCAGTACTTC. Translated: CASSPPSGRLQETQYF.

This chain connects TRBV7-2 to TRBJ2-2; TRBD2 matches 7 bases. V was pared by 0 bases and J by 2 bases, with 6 bases of the junction left unmatched. CDR3 length equals 17 residues. In germline, CDR1 is SGHTA, CDR2 FQGNSA. Here the CDR3 reads CASSLAMRGSNTGELFF. DNA of the CDR3: TGTGCCAGCAGCTTAGCGATGCGCGGGAGCAACACCGGGGAGCTGTTTTTT.

The gene calls are TRBV12-3 or TRBV12-4 and TRBJ1-1; the D is unclear. This CDR3 is 14 amino acids long. Trimming shortened V by 5 bases and J by 4 bases, and 14 bases separated the two germline ends. CDR3 nucleotide sequence: TGTGCCAGCAGTCGGACGGAGCGGGGCACTGAAGCTTTCTTT. It translates to CASSRTERGTEAFF.

The table lists this clonotype with many counts. The CDR3 nucleotides are TGTGCCAGCAGTTCGGGGGGAGACCTCGTCACCCAGTACTTC. It yields the protein CASSSGGDLVTQYF. This chain connects TRBV6-5 to TRBJ2-5, with TRBD2 matching 7 bases. The CDR3 length is 14 residues. Trimming at V came to 4 bases and at J to 8 bases, leaving 10 bases not matched to a gene. From germline, CDR1 is MNHEY and CDR2 SVGAGI.

This clonotype appeared a few times. The V and J genes are TRBV6-2 or TRBV6-3 and TRBJ1-4; D not resolved. Trimming pared 7 bases from V and 8 bases from J, leaving 11 bases between. Per the germline V gene, CDR1 is MNHEY and CDR2 is SVGEGT. The CDR3 runs 12 residues. The chain's CDR3 is CASTLGREKLFF. The CDR3 DNA follows: TGTGCCAGCACCCTTGGCAGAGAAAAACTGTTTTTT.

V and J are TRBV15 and TRBJ1-5; a possible D gene is TRBD1 (5 bases). The CDR3 loop spans 17 amino acids. V was cut by 1 base and J by 5 bases, with 18 bases left in between. CDR1 LNHNV and CDR2 YYDKDF come from the germline V gene (reference sequence). This CDR3 is CATSRAFGQGWHQPQHF. The CDR3 nucleotides are TGTGCCACCAGCAGAGCCTTCGGGCAGGGTTGGCATCAGCCCCAGCATTTT. The full variable domain, completed using reference TRBV15 and TRBJ1-5, is DAMVIQNPRYQVTQFGKPVTLSCSQTLNHNVMYWYQQKSSQAPKLLFHYYDKDFNNEADTPDNFQSRRPNTSFCFLDIRSPGLGDTAMYLCATSRAFGQGWHQPQHFGDGTRLSIL.

The rearrangement links TRBV4-1 to TRBJ1-1, with D perhaps TRBD1 (6 bases). The germline V and J ends were trimmed by 1 base and 0 bases, with 9 bases remaining between them. There are 15 residues in the CDR3. Germline-derived CDR1 and CDR2 are MGHRA and YSYEKL. For the CDR3, the DNA is TGCGCCAGCAGCCAAGTACAGGGCATGAACACTGAAGCTTTCTTT. It yields the protein CASSQVQGMNTEAFF.

This clonotype came up a few times. The chain couples TRBV7-2 to TRBJ2-1; 8 bases agree with TRBD1. Looked up from germline, CDR1 is SGHTA and CDR2 is FQGNSA. The trim removed 1 base at V and 10 bases at J, leaving 6 bases unmatched. This CDR3 has 14 residues. CDR3 region: CASSLVGQAREQFF. In nucleotides, the CDR3 is TGTGCCAGCAGCTTAGTGGGACAGGCTAGGGAGCAGTTCTTC.

This clonotype was recorded a few times. The rearrangement uses TRBV5-5 and TRBJ1-2; D call uncertain. This CDR3 has 15 amino acids. V lost 4 bases to trimming and J lost 4 bases, with 17 bases between them. The V gene's germline CDR1 is SGHKS and CDR2 YYEKEE (reference sequence). This chain's CDR3 is CASSAGLGGFYGYTF. The CDR3 DNA sequence: TGTGCCAGCAGCGCCGGGCTCGGCGGGTTCTATGGCTACACCTTC.

The chain couples TRBV18 to TRBJ1-1; weak D call: TRBD1 (5 bases). V was shortened by 1 base and J by 8 bases, with 8 bases between the two germline ends. CDR3 length: 12 residues. Per germline, CDR1 KGHSH and CDR2 LQKENI. The CDR3 DNA reads as TGTGCCAGCTCACCACTCTGGGGGGAAGCTTTCTTT. It specifies CASSPLWGEAFF.

This clonotype appeared once. The gene calls are TRBV4-1 and TRBJ2-5; 11 nucleotides agree with TRBD2. Unmatched junction bases numbered 11, after V lost 0 bases and J lost 11 bases. This CDR3 is built from 16 residues. The V gene's germline CDR1 is MGHRA and CDR2 YSYEKL. This chain's CDR3 is CASSQELAGGPDEQYF. In nucleotides, the CDR3 is TGCGCCAGCAGCCAAGAGTTAGCGGGGGGGCCTGATGAGCAGTACTTC.

In this sample, this clonotype turned up a few times. This chain connects TRBV20-1 to TRBJ2-4; 8 nucleotides match TRBD2. Germline V gene sequence: CDR1 DFQATT, CDR2 SNEGSKA (reference sequence). The trim removed 1 base at V and 1 base at J, leaving 3 bases unmatched. The CDR3 runs 15 residues. For the CDR3, the DNA is TGCAGTGCTAGAGGCGGCGGGGGGGCCAAAAACATTCAGTACTTC. Translating it yields CSARGGGGAKNIQYF.

This chain's CDR3 is CANSRPGLQETQYF. CDR3 in DNA: TGTGCCAACAGCCGACCGGGTCTCCAAGAGACCCAGTACTTC. The chain recombines TRBV28 with TRBJ2-5; D gene uncertain. The V end was cut by 10 bases, the J end by 1 base, with 16 bases between. The CDR3 extends over 14 amino acids. The germline V gene has CDR1 MDHEN and CDR2 SYDVKM.

This clonotype was seen more than once but under ten times. The CDR3 DNA sequence: TGCAGTGCTGAGACAACCGGGACAGGGGGCCCACTATATGGCTACACCTTC. This translates into CSAETTGTGGPLYGYTF. The genes are TRBV20-1 and TRBJ1-2; TRBD1 aligns across 12 bases. The V and J ends lost 5 bases and 5 bases, in that order; junction bases with no gene match: 15. Looked up from germline, CDR1 is DFQATT and CDR2 is SNEGSKA (reference sequence). The CDR3 covers 17 residues.

This clonotype was observed a handful of times. This rearrangement joins TRBV4-1 to TRBJ1-1, with D maybe TRBD1 (6 bases). Per germline, CDR1 MGHRA and CDR2 YSYEKL. Trimming took 0 bases from V and 1 from J, leaving 15 bases between them. The CDR3 loop spans 17 amino acids. Here the CDR3 DNA reads TGCGCCAGCAGCCAAGAAAGGAGGGGGGGGGCGAACACTGAAGCTTTCTTT. This translates into CASSQERRGGANTEAFF.